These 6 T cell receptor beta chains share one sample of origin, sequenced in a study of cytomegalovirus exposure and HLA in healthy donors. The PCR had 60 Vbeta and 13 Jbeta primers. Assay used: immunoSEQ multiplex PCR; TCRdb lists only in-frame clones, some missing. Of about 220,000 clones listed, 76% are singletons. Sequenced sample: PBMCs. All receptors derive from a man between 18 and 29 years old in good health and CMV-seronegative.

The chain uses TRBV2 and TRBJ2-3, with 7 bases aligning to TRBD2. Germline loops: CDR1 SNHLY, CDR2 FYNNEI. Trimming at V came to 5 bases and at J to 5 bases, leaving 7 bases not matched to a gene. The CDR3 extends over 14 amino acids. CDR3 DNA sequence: TGTGCCAGCAGTTTTCAGCGGGGAGTAGATACGCAGTATTTT. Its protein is CASSFQRGVDTQYF.

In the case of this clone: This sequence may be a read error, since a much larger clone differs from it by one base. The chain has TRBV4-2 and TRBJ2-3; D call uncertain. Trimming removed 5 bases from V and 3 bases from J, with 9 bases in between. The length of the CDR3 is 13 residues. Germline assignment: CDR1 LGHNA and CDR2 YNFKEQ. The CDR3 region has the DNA TGTGCCAGCAGCTCTATAGAGACAGATACGCAGTATTTT. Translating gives CASSSIETDTQYF.

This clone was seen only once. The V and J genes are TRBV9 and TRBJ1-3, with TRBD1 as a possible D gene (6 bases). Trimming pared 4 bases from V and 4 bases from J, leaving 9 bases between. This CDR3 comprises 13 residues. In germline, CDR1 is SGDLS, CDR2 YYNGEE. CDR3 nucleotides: TGTGCCAGCAGCCCAGGACAGGGAAACACCATATATTTT. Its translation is CASSPGQGNTIYF.

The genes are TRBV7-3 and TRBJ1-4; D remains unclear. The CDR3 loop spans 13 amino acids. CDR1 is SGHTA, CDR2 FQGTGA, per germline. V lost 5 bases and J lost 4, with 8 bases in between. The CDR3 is CASSARHNEKLFF. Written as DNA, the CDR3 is TGTGCCAGCAGCGCGCGACATAATGAAAAACTGTTTTTT.

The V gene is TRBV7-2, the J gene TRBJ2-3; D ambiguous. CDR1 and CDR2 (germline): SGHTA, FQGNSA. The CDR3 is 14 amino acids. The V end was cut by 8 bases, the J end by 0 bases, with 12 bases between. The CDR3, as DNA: TGTGCCAGCTCCAGGTACCTGAGCACAGATACGCAGTATTTT. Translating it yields CASSRYLSTDTQYF.

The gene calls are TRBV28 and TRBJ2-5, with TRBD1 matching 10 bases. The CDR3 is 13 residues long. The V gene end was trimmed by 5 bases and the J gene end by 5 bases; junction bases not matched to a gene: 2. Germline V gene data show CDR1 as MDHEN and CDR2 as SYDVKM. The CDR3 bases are TGTGCCAGCAGTCCGGGACAGGGGGAGACCCAGTACTTC. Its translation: CASSPGQGETQYF. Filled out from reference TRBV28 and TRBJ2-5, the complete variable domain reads DVKVTQSSRYLVKRTGEKVFLECVQDMDHENMFWYRQDPGLGLRLIYFSYDVKMKEKGDIPEGYSVSREKKERFSLILESASTNQTSMYLCASSPGQGETQYFGPGTRLLVL.